Here is one T cell receptor beta chain with its context. Its antigen is undetermined. These data originate in a study of post-analysis software for immune sequencing data. General study results and limits: Higher frequency in patients than in controls was seen for about five TRBV segments, with TRBV5-6, TRBV5-1 and TRBV20-1 among them. Normalized Chao1 diversity was significantly lower in multiple sclerosis patients than in controls.

The germline V gene has CDR1 DFQATT and CDR2 SNEGSKA (reference sequence). This CDR3 region has 14 residues. V lost 2 bases to trimming and J lost 0 bases, with 8 bases between them. Every TCR beta cDNA library bore unique molecular identifiers. TCRdb recomputed calls from the PCR reads with MiXCR, one row per CDR3 protein. Of some 890,000 distinct CDR3 sequences listed, 53% are singletons. The sequenced material came from blood. This chain connects TRBV20-1 to TRBJ1-5, with unresolved D. The clonotype was recovered from a girl aged 5-17 years with multiple sclerosis. The CDR3 nucleotides are TGCAGTGCTAGACGTCCAAATAGCAATCAGCCCCAGCATTTT. The encoded protein is CSARRPNSNQPQHF.